This TCR beta chain was identified in a study of long-term antiretroviral therapy in people with HIV. General study results and limits: Clones with expansion before ART led the repertoire at all time points.

Worth noting for this clone: Its antigen remains unknown.

The authors ran the immunoSEQ assay, v3.0, at survey level. The repertoire was sequenced with immunoSEQ multiplex PCR; TCRdb's copy has only in-frame clones and lacks some. The table shows about 22,000 clones, with around 83% occurring only once. Germline lookup yields CDR1 WNHNN and CDR2 SYGVQD (reference sequence). This CDR3 has 13 amino acids. V lost 7 bases and J 6 bases, leaving 13 bases between the germline ends. This TCR was recovered from a man aged 55 to 70 with HIV. The rearrangement links TRBV10-1 to TRBJ1-5, with D maybe TRBD1 (5 bases). The sequencing here drew on unsorted PBMCs, taken 1.3 years after starting antiretroviral therapy. The CDR3: CASTRGVPQPQHF. DNA for the CDR3: TGCGCCAGCACTCGGGGGGTCCCTCAGCCCCAGCATTTT.